The rows below give T cell receptor beta chains drawn from one sample of a study of T-cell memory formation after mild COVID-19. In TCRdb, the 5' RACE reads were re-called with MiXCR into one record per CDR3 protein. The sample consists of around 150,000 distinct CDR3 sequences, roughly 11% of them appearing once. The sequencing sample was made of PBMCs or a T cell subset sorted from them (not recorded which). The receptors here all came from a man younger than 35 who had mild COVID-19 (a few samples of this study predate the infection). Cell type and time point are not known. CDR3s include the opening cysteine and the closing phenylalanine or tryptophan. Each record gives: J gene, D gene, clone size, V gene, CDR3 protein, CDR3 DNA. D genes are given only for firm matches. Expanded clones get a size class; other rows say once, few or many, or leave the size out.

TRBJ2-7 | . | many | TRBV20-1 | CSASSAGLYEQYF | TGCAGTGCTAGTTCAGCGGGCCTCTACGAGCAGTACTTC
TRBJ1-2 | TRBD1 | . | TRBV11-1 | CASSLAGQGSTPYGYTF | TGTGCCAGCAGCTTAGCGGGACAGGGGTCTACTCCCTATGGCTACACCTTC
TRBJ2-3 | . | few | TRBV18 | CASSPQLAGREAQYF | TGTGCCAGCTCACCACAACTAGCCGGTAGGGAAGCGCAGTATTTT
TRBJ2-6 | TRBD1 | . | TRBV5-1 | CASSQWTGTSTGANVLTF | TGCGCCAGCAGCCAGTGGACAGGGACGAGTACCGGGGCCAACGTCCTGACTTTC
TRBJ1-2 | . | many | TRBV12-3/TRBV12-4 | CASSLGTGYGYTF | TGTGCCAGCTCCTTGGGGACCGGTTATGGCTACACCTTC
TRBJ1-6 | . | many | TRBV7-6 | CASSLARDSPLHF | TGTGCCAGCAGCTTAGCGCGGGATTCACCCCTCCACTTT
TRBJ2-3 | TRBD2 | . | TRBV7-6 | CASSPLAGPTDTQYF | TGTGCCAGCAGCCCTCTAGCGGGGCCCACAGATACGCAGTATTTT
TRBJ2-7 | . | few | TRBV24-1 | CATSDSVGDEQYF | TGTGCCACCAGTGATTCCGTCGGGGACGAGCAGTACTTC
TRBJ2-4 | . | . | TRBV7-2 | CASSLGYQGGIQYF | TGTGCCAGCAGCTTAGGGTATCAGGGGGGCATTCAGTACTTC
TRBJ2-7 | . | few | TRBV7-9 | CASSLPGRYEQYF | TGTGCCAGCAGCTTACCAGGGCGCTACGAGCAGTACTTC
TRBJ1-4 | . | . | TRBV5-4 | CASSLDTTATNEKLFF | TGTGCCAGCAGCTTGGACACGACTGCAACTAATGAAAAACTGTTTTTT
TRBJ2-2 | TRBD2 | few | TRBV4-2 | CASSKGLAGPNTGELFF | TGTGCCAGCAGCAAGGGACTAGCGGGACCGAACACCGGGGAGCTGTTTTTT
TRBJ2-1 | . | . | TRBV7-9 | CASSLLWGPNNEQFF | TGTGCCAGCAGCCTACTATGGGGGCCCAACAATGAGCAGTTCTTC
TRBJ1-4 | . | . | TRBV7-2 | CASSLRSREKLFF | TGTGCCAGCAGCTTAAGGTCGAGGGAAAAACTGTTTTTT
TRBJ2-7 | . | many | TRBV6-6 | CASRVGTGLEQYF | TGTGCCAGCCGGGTCGGGACGGGCTTGGAGCAGTACTTC
TRBJ2-5 | TRBD2 | few | TRBV9 | CASSPGLAGGGQETQYF | TGTGCCAGCAGCCCCGGACTAGCGGGGGGAGGGCAAGAGACCCAGTACTTC
TRBJ2-6 | . | many | TRBV7-2 | CASSLDSSGANVLTF | TGTGCCAGCAGCTTAGACAGCTCTGGGGCCAACGTCCTGACTTTC
TRBJ2-5 | . | . | TRBV20-1 | CSAVKQGLDGTQYF | TGCAGTGCTGTAAAACAGGGCCTCGATGGGACCCAGTACTTC
TRBJ1-1 | . | . | TRBV5-1 | CAGTLQSEVTEAFF | TGCGCCGGCACCCTACAGTCCGAGGTCACTGAAGCTTTCTTT
TRBJ1-1 | . | few | TRBV5-1 | CASSLGADNTEAFF | TGCGCCAGCAGCTTGGGGGCCGATAACACTGAAGCTTTCTTT
TRBJ1-5 | TRBD1 | few | TRBV4-3 | CASSRVWGQGVYQPQHF | TGCGCCAGCAGCCGGGTTTGGGGACAGGGGGTATATCAGCCCCAGCATTTT
TRBJ1-1 | . | . | TRBV7-9 | CASSFGPGNTEAFF | TGTGCCAGCAGCTTTGGGCCGGGCAACACTGAAGCTTTCTTT
TRBJ1-6 | . | . | TRBV5-1 | CASSAHLGDPRDKYPLHF | TGCGCCAGCAGCGCACACCTCGGGGACCCCCGGGACAAGTATCCCCTCCACTTT
TRBJ1-1 | . | . | TRBV15 | CATSRQKYTEAFF | TGTGCCACCAGCAGGCAAAAGTACACTGAAGCTTTCTTT
TRBJ2-2 | TRBD1 | . | TRBV6-1 | CASSQQGSGELFF | TGTGCCAGCAGCCAACAGGGGTCCGGGGAGCTGTTTTTT
TRBJ2-1 | . | . | TRBV4-3 | CASSSNEQFF | TGCGCCAGCAGCAGCAATGAGCAGTTCTTC
TRBJ1-2 | TRBD1 | many | TRBV20-1 | CSARGGQGNDGYTF | TGCAGTGCTAGAGGTGGACAGGGGAATGATGGCTACACCTTC
TRBJ1-1 | . | few | TRBV6-2/TRBV6-3 | CASSLGRRAFF | TGTGCCAGCAGCCTCGGCCGCAGGGCTTTCTTT
TRBJ1-2 | . | many | TRBV10-2 | CASSGPIGTLGGYTF | TGCGCCAGCAGTGGCCCGATCGGGACTCTAGGTGGCTACACCTTC
TRBJ2-1 | TRBD2 | . | TRBV5-6 | CASSYQTSGPYNEQFF | TGTGCCAGCAGTTACCAGACTAGCGGGCCTTACAATGAGCAGTTCTTC
TRBJ1-1 | . | once | TRBV7-9 | CASSSPERGLNEAFF | TGTGCCAGCAGCTCTCCGGAGCGGGGATTGAATGAAGCTTTCTTT
TRBJ2-7 | . | . | TRBV10-3 | CAISEPPGFGYEQYF | TGTGCCATCAGTGAGCCCCCGGGGTTCGGATACGAGCAGTACTTC
TRBJ1-5 | . | . | TRBV20-1 | CSATRYSNQPQHF | TGCAGTGCTACCCGATATAGCAATCAGCCCCAGCATTTT
TRBJ2-2 | . | . | TRBV2 | CASTVTTFGSGELFF | TGTGCCAGCACTGTTACTACCTTCGGGTCCGGGGAGCTGTTTTTT
TRBJ2-3 | . | . | TRBV6-5 | CASTRRDATDTQYF | TGTGCCAGCACTCGGCGGGACGCCACAGATACGCAGTATTTT
TRBJ2-3 | . | . | TRBV6-6 | CASSYSTGSVTDTQYF | TGTGCCAGCAGTTACTCCACAGGGTCAGTCACAGATACGCAGTATTTT
TRBJ2-5 | TRBD1 | many | TRBV12-3/TRBV12-4 | CASIRTGQETQYF | TGTGCCAGCATCAGGACAGGCCAAGAGACCCAGTACTTC
TRBJ2-6 | . | . | TRBV9 | CASSVVNGGAQPGANVLTF | TGTGCCAGCAGCGTAGTCAATGGGGGCGCCCAGCCTGGGGCCAACGTCCTGACTTTC
TRBJ1-5 | . | few | TRBV20-1 | CSANPAGVRIHNQPQHF | TGCAGTGCCAACCCGGCCGGGGTCCGCATTCATAATCAGCCCCAGCATTTT
TRBJ2-3 | . | few | TRBV5-1 | CASSLERGGTDMQYF | TGCGCCAGCAGCTTGGAGAGGGGTGGCACAGATATGCAGTATTTT
TRBJ1-3 | . | many | TRBV15 | CATSRDSDILAGNTIYF | TGTGCCACCAGCAGAGATTCTGACATATTAGCTGGAAACACCATATATTTT
TRBJ1-6 | . | . | TRBV21-1 | CASSAQDRDRKGYNSPLHF | TGTGCCAGCAGCGCCCAAGACCGGGACAGGAAAGGCTATAATTCACCCCTCCACTTT
TRBJ1-2 | TRBD1 | few | TRBV7-2 | CASSLFRDRGEGGYTF | TGTGCCAGCAGCTTGTTCCGGGACAGGGGTGAGGGTGGCTACACCTTC
TRBJ2-1 | . | few | TRBV7-2 | CASTPNYNEQFF | TGTGCCAGCACCCCTAACTACAATGAGCAGTTCTTC
TRBJ2-5 | . | few | TRBV7-3 | CASSLSRVKETQYF | TGTGCCAGCAGCTTAAGCAGGGTAAAAGAGACCCAGTACTTC
TRBJ2-2 | . | . | TRBV5-1 | CASSLERGNTGELFF | TGCGCCAGCAGCTTGGAGAGAGGGAACACCGGGGAGCTGTTTTTT
TRBJ1-6 | TRBD1 | few | TRBV15 | CATSRKTGGKVNSPLHF | TGTGCCACCAGCAGGAAGACAGGGGGTAAAGTTAATTCACCCCTCCACTTT
TRBJ1-1 | . | many | TRBV7-8 | CASSLAVGLNTEAFF | TGTGCCAGCAGCTTAGCGGTGGGGCTGAACACTGAAGCTTTCTTT
TRBJ1-1 | . | . | TRBV5-1 | CASSLDGGNTEAFF | TGCGCCAGCAGCTTAGATGGGGGGAACACTGAAGCTTTCTTT
TRBJ2-7 | . | few | TRBV20-1 | CSARDLRGIYEQYF | TGCAGTGCTAGAGATCTCCGGGGGATCTACGAGCAGTACTTC
TRBJ2-7 | . | . | TRBV11-2 | CASSLDPPYEQYF | TGTGCCAGCAGCTTAGATCCGCCCTACGAGCAGTACTTC
TRBJ2-3 | TRBD2 | few | TRBV7-9 | CASSPRPGGPTDTQYF | TGTGCCAGCAGCCCCCGTCCGGGGGGGCCCACAGATACGCAGTATTTT
TRBJ2-3 | . | few | TRBV7-2 | CASSSPFPDTQYF | TGTGCCAGCAGCTCTCCTTTTCCCGATACGCAGTATTTT
TRBJ1-1 | . | few | TRBV18 | CASSPEIQAFF | TGTGCCAGCTCACCGGAGATTCAAGCTTTCTTT
TRBJ1-1 | . | . | TRBV25-1 | CASSDQHTEAFF | TGTGCCAGCAGTGATCAGCACACTGAAGCTTTCTTT
TRBJ1-5 | . | few | TRBV7-8 | CASSSWTDNQPQHF | TGTGCCAGCAGCTCATGGACAGATAATCAGCCCCAGCATTTT
TRBJ1-4 | . | few | TRBV12-3/TRBV12-4 | CASSSYTDEKLFF | TGTGCCAGCAGTTCCTACACAGATGAAAAACTGTTTTTT